The clone carrying this T cell receptor beta chain turned up a few times. Antigen specificity is unknown. Germline lookup yields CDR1 SGHTA and CDR2 FQGNSA. The CDR3 has 14 amino acids. The V and J ends lost 5 bases and 9 bases respectively, with 17 bases between them. This entry comes from a study of cytomegalovirus exposure and HLA in healthy donors. Study observations and caveats: In a later analysis, at a false discovery rate of 0.05, over 15,000 TCR beta sequences were associated with HLA alleles. Later analysis reportedly placed an Asian-associated ancestry cluster below the roughly 700-donor mean in N-insertions.

Primers included in the PCR were 60 Vbeta and 13 Jbeta primers. The assay was immunoSEQ multiplex PCR, and TCRdb's table has in-frame clones only and misses some. The table lists more than 150,000 clones, over 75% of them singletons, with roughly 6.7% in the top ten. Specimen: PBMCs. The J gene is TRBJ2-4, the V gene TRBV7-2; TRBD1 is a possible D gene (5 bases). The clonotype was recovered from a man aged 35 to 55 in good health and CMV-seropositive. This CDR3 is CASSPDPGYGIQYF. CDR3 DNA: TGTGCCAGCAGCCCCGATCCAGGGTATGGCATTCAGTACTTC.